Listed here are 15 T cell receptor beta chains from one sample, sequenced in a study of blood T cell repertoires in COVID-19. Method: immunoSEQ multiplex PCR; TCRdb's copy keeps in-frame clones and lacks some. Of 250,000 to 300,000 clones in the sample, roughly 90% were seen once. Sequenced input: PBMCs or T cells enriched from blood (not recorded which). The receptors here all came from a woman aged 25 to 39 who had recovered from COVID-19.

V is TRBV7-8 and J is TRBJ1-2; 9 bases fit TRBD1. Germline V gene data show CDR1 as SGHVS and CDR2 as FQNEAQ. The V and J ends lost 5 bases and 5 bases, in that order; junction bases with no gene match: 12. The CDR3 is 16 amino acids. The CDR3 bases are TGTGCCAGCAGCCCGCTGGACAGGGGAGGTTTATATGGCTACACCTTC. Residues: CASSPLDRGGLYGYTF.

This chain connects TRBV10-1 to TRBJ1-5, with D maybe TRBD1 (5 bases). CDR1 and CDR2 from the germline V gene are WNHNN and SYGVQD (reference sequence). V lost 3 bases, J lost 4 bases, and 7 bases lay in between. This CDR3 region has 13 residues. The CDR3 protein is CASSEGVNQPQHF. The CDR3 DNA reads TGCGCCAGCAGTGAAGGGGTGAATCAGCCCCAGCATTTT.

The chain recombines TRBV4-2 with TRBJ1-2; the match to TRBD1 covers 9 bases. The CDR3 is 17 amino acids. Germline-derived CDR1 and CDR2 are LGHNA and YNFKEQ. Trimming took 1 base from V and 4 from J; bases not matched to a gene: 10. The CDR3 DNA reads TGTGCCAGCAGCCAAGCCCCCCGGGACAGGGTTCTCTATGGCTACACCTTC. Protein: CASSQAPRDRVLYGYTF.

The CDR3 reads CASSSDWNTGELFF. The CDR3 DNA follows: TGTGCCAGCAGCTCAGACTGGAACACCGGGGAGCTGTTTTTT. This chain links TRBV5-5 with TRBJ2-2; no definite D call. This CDR3 has 14 residues. Looked up from germline, CDR1 is SGHKS and CDR2 is YYEKEE (reference sequence). The ends were cut back, 3 bases at V and 1 base at J, with 7 bases in the middle.

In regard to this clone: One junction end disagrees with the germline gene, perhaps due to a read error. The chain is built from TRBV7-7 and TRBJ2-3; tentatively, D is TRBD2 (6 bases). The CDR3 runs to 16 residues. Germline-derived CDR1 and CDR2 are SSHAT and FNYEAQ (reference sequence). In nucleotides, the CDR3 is TGTGCTAGCAGCTTAGGCGGAACGGGAGGCACAGATACGCAGTATTTT. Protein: CASSLGGTGGTDTQYF.

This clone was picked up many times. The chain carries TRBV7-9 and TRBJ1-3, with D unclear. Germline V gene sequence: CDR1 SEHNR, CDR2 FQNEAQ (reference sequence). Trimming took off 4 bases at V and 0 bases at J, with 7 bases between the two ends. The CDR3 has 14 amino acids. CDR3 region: CASSSTASGNTIYF. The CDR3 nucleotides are TGTGCCAGCAGCTCAACAGCCTCTGGAAACACCATATATTTT.

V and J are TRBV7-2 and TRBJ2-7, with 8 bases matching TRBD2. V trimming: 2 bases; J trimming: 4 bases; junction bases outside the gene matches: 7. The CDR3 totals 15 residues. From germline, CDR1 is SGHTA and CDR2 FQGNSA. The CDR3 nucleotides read TGTGCCAGCAGCTTAACGGCGGGAGGCTCATACGAGCAGTACTTC. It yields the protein CASSLTAGGSYEQYF.

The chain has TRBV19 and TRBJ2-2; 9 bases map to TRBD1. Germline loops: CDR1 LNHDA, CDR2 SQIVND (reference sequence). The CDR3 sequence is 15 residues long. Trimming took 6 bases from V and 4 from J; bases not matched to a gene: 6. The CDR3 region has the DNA TGTGCCAGTAGCCCGGGACAGGGCCTCACCGGGGAGCTGTTTTTT. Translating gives CASSPGQGLTGELFF.

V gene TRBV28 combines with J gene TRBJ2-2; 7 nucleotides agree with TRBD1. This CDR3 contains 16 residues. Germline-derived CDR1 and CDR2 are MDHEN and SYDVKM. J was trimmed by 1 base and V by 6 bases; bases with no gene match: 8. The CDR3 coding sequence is TGTGCCAGCAGCTCCGGGACAGCGCTGAACACCGGGGAGCTGTTTTTT. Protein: CASSSGTALNTGELFF.

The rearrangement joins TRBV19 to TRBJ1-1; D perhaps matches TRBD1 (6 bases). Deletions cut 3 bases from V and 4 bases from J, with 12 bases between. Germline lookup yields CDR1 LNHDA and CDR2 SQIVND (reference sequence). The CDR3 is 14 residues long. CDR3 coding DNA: TGTGCCAGTAGTATCGGACAGATAAGCACTGAAGCTTTCTTT. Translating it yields CASSIGQISTEAFF.

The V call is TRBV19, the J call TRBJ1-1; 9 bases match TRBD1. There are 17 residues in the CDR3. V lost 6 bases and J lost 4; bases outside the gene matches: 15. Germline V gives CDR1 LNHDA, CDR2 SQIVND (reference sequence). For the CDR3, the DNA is TGTGCCAGTAGGAATTTCCGGGACAGGGTAGTGGGCACTGAAGCTTTCTTT. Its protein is CASRNFRDRVVGTEAFF. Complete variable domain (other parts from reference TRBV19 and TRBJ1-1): DGGITQSPKYLFRKEGQNVTLSCEQNLNHDAMYWYRQDPGQGLRLIYYSQIVNDFQKGDIAEGYSVSREKKESFPLTVTSAQKNPTAFYLCASRNFRDRVVGTEAFFGQGTRLTVV.

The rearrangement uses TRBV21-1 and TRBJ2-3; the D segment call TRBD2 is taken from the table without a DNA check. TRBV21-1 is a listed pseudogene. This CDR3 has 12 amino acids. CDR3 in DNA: TGTGCCCGCACCCCTGCACTCTTTACGCAGTATTTT. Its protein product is CARTPALFTQYF.

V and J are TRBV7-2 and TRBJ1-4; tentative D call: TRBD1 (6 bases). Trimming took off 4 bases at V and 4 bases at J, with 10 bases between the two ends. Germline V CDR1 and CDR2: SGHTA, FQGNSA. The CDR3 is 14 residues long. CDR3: CASSSDRLNEKLFF. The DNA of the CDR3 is TGTGCCAGCAGCTCAGACAGGCTTAATGAAAAACTGTTTTTT.

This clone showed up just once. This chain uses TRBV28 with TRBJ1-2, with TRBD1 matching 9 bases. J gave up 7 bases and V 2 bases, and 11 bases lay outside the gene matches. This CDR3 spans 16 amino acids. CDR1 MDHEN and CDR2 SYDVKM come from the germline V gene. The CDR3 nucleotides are TGTGCCAGCAGTTTAGGGGGGACAGGGTCAAAAAGTGGCTACACCTTC. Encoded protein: CASSLGGTGSKSGYTF.

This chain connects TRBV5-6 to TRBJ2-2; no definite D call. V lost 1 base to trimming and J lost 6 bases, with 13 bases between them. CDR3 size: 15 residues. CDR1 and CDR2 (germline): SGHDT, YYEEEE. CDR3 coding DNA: TGTGCCAGCAGCTTGCCCATAGAAACAGCCGGGGAGCTGTTTTTT. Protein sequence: CASSLPIETAGELFF.